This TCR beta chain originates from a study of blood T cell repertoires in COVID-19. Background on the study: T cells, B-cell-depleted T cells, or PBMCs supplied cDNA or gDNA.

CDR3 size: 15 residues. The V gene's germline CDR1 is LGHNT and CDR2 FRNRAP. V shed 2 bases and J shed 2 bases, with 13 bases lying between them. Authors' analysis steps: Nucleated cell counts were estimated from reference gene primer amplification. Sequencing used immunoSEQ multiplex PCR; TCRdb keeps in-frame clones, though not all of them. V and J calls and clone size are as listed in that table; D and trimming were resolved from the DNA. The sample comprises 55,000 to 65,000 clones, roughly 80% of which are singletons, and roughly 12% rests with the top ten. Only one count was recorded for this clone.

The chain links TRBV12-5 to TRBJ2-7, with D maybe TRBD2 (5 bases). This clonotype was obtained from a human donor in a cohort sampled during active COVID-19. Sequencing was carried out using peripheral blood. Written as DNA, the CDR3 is TGTGCTAGTGGTTTGTGCGAAGGAGGTACCTACGAGCAGTACGTC. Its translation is CASGLCEGGTYEQYV.